These 32 T cell receptor beta chains were all obtained from the same sample, sequenced in a study of OX40 agonist ivuxolimab in advanced cancers. TCRdb keeps only in-frame clones here, not all; method: immunoSEQ multiplex PCR. This sample yields tens of thousands of clones, of which around 90% are seen a single time; 0.33% belongs to the top ten. The sample was CD4+ or CD8+ T cells sorted from blood, taken in a trial of the OX40 agonist ivuxolimab. The receptors derive from an adult with an advanced solid tumor such as melanoma, head and neck, liver or kidney cancer.

The rearrangement uses TRBV5-1 and TRBJ1-2, with D uncertain. The CDR3 runs 13 residues. V dropped 1 base and J dropped 7 bases, with 11 bases sitting between them. Per the germline V gene, CDR1 is SGHRS and CDR2 is YFSETQ. The CDR3 bases are TGCGCCAGCAGCTTGTTCAGAGGGCTTGGCTACACCTTC. Protein sequence: CASSLFRGLGYTF.

The rearrangement links TRBV7-9 to TRBJ2-5; D call uncertain. The CDR3 sequence is 13 residues long. V was clipped by 5 bases and J by 3 bases, with 10 bases between them. Germline V lookup: CDR1 SEHNR, CDR2 FQNEAQ (reference sequence). The CDR3 region is CASSPPSKETQYF. In nucleotides, the CDR3 is TGTGCCAGCAGCCCACCAAGCAAAGAGACCCAGTACTTC.

The J gene is TRBJ1-1, the V gene TRBV18; D ambiguous. Germline V gene lookup returns CDR1 KGHSH and CDR2 LQKENI. The length of the CDR3 is 17 residues. V was pared by 6 bases and J by 2 bases, with 22 bases between. CDR3 region: CASSPTMPSTANTEAFF. CDR3 nucleotides: TGTGCCAGCTCCCCTACCATGCCCTCAACAGCAAACACTGAAGCTTTCTTT.

This clone was seen just once. This chain connects TRBV9 to TRBJ2-5; 9 bases fit TRBD2. V trimming: 3 bases; J trimming: 5 bases; junction bases outside the gene matches: 8. CDR1 is SGDLS and CDR2 is YYNGEE in the germline V gene. The CDR3 length is 15 residues. The CDR3 DNA reads as TGTGCCAGCAGCGCCCGGACTAGCGTAGGGGAGACCCAGTACTTC. This encodes CASSARTSVGETQYF.

The chain joins TRBV18 to TRBJ2-2; a possible D gene is TRBD1 (6 bases). The length of the CDR3 is 15 residues. CDR1 and CDR2 from the germline V gene are KGHSH and LQKENI. The V end lost 3 bases, the J end lost 3 bases, and 11 bases lay between the germline ends. In DNA form, the CDR3 reads TGTGCCAGCTCACCCCTCGGACAGCACACCGGGGAGCTGTTTTTT. Translated, it gives CASSPLGQHTGELFF.

This chain uses TRBV18 with TRBJ2-7; 9 positions match TRBD1. The junction had 7 bases not matched to a gene; V was cut back by 5 bases and J by 2 bases. CDR1 and CDR2 from the germline V gene are KGHSH and LQKENI. There are 15 residues in the CDR3. The CDR3 sequence: CASSDQGTGPYEQYV. The CDR3 DNA reads TGTGCCAGCTCAGATCAGGGGACAGGGCCCTACGAGCAGTACGTC.

The chain couples TRBV29-1 to TRBJ2-7; perhaps D is TRBD1 or TRBD2 (5 bases each). Germline V gene data show CDR1 as SQVTM and CDR2 as ANQGSEA. The CDR3 spans 13 residues. The V end lost 5 bases, the J end lost 0 bases, and 11 bases lay between the germline ends. The CDR3 here is CSVPGASSYEQYF. The CDR3 bases are TGCAGCGTTCCCGGGGCCTCCTCCTACGAGCAGTACTTC.

In DNA form, the CDR3 reads TGTGCCAGCAGTGAAGCCCACTACAGGGCGGGGGTTTCCTACGAGCAGTACTTC. It encodes CASSEAHYRAGVSYEQYF. The chain employs TRBV6-1 and TRBJ2-7, with D maybe TRBD2 (7 bases). V lost 0 bases and J 1 base, leaving 19 bases between the germline ends. This CDR3 spans 18 amino acids. Per germline, CDR1 MNHNS and CDR2 SASEGT.

This chain connects TRBV21-1 to TRBJ1-5. TRBV21-1 is flagged as a pseudogene. This CDR3 has 17 residues. CDR3 nucleotides: TGTGCCAGCAGCAGGGGACGGAGTCTGCGATGGAATCAGCCCCAGCATTTT. This encodes CASSRGRSLRWNQPQHF.

The CDR3: CASSPSGVNTEAFF. DNA for the CDR3: TGTGCCAGTAGTCCCTCAGGGGTGAACACTGAAGCTTTCTTT. The chain couples TRBV19 to TRBJ1-1; perhaps TRBD1 as D (6 bases). The V gene's germline CDR1 is LNHDA and CDR2 SQIVND (reference sequence). This CDR3 contains 14 residues. V gave up 5 bases and J gave up 0 bases, with 10 bases separating them.

The V and J genes are TRBV5-4 and TRBJ1-1; D unclear. Germline lookup yields CDR1 SGHNT and CDR2 YYREEE (reference sequence). The CDR3 sequence is 12 residues long. V dropped 1 base and J dropped 8 bases, with 9 bases sitting between them. In nucleotides, the CDR3 is TGTGCCAGCAGCTTGCGGAATCCCGAAGCTTTCTTT. Translating it yields CASSLRNPEAFF.

The rearrangement links TRBV28 to TRBJ1-6; TRBD1 matches at 10 bases. CDR3 size: 15 residues. After removal of 6 bases from V and 7 bases from J, the junction contained 6 bases not matched to a gene. CDR1 is MDHEN and CDR2 is SYDVKM in the germline V gene. The CDR3 here is CASSIWDRGNSPLHF. The DNA for the CDR3 is TGTGCCAGCAGCATCTGGGACAGGGGAAATTCACCCCTCCACTTT.

The V and J genes are TRBV4-1 and TRBJ1-1; D not resolved. The CDR3 runs to 15 residues. V gave up 4 bases and J gave up 2 bases, with 14 bases separating them. CDR1 MGHRA and CDR2 YSYEKL come from the germline V gene. DNA for the CDR3: TGCGCCAGCAGCCCCCACCCGGATCCTAACACTGAAGCTTTCTTT. Amino acid sequence: CASSPHPDPNTEAFF.

The chain joins TRBV4-1 to TRBJ2-5; no definite D call. CDR1 MGHRA and CDR2 YSYEKL come from the germline V gene. The ends were cut back, 3 bases at V and 5 bases at J, with 16 bases in the middle. This CDR3 contains 15 residues. CDR3 loop: CASSQRSNVEETQYF. The CDR3 DNA sequence: TGCGCCAGCAGCCAGAGGAGCAATGTAGAGGAGACCCAGTACTTC.

V usage is TRBV5-1 and J usage is TRBJ1-5, with D unclear. Trimming stripped 0 bases from V and 5 bases from J, with 6 bases between. The CDR3 covers 13 residues. Germline V CDR1 and CDR2: SGHRS, YFSETQ. For the CDR3, the DNA is TGCGCCAGCAGCTTGGAAAGAGATCAGCCCCAGCATTTT. Protein product: CASSLERDQPQHF.

This clone was counted once. The chain carries TRBV6-6 and TRBJ2-7, with TRBD1 identical over 9 bases. CDR3 length: 15 residues. The germline gives CDR1 MNHNY, CDR2 SVGAGI (reference sequence). Trimming removed 0 bases from V and 6 bases from J; junction bases left unmatched: 6. The CDR3 reads CASSYSGQGLFEQYF. The DNA of the CDR3 is TGTGCCAGCAGTTACTCAGGACAGGGGTTGTTCGAGCAGTACTTC.

This chain joins TRBV7-3 and TRBJ2-7, with a tentative D call TRBD2 (5 bases). Germline V gives CDR1 SGHTA, CDR2 FQGTGA. The germline V and J ends were trimmed by 5 bases and 0 bases, with 20 bases remaining between them. The length of the CDR3 is 17 residues. The DNA of the CDR3 is TGTGCCAGCAGCCCCACCGGAGGCGCCGAGAGCTCCTACGAGCAGTACTTC. As protein: CASSPTGGAESSYEQYF.

To note about this clone: Distinct nucleotide sequences in the sample also encode this CDR3. CDR3 amino acids: CASSPSDTQYF. The CDR3 DNA sequence: TGTGCCAGCTCACCATCTGATACGCAGTATTTT. This chain joins TRBV18 and TRBJ2-3; D gene ambiguous. Germline-derived CDR1 and CDR2 are KGHSH and LQKENI. The CDR3 runs to 11 residues. V was cut by 2 bases and J by 6 bases, with 3 bases left in between.

Comment on this clone: A read error may account for a junction end that differs from germline. CDR3: CASSLGTGPTDTQYF. The CDR3 bases are TGTGCTAGCAGCTTAGGGACAGGGCCCACAGATACGCAGTATTTT. The J gene is TRBJ2-3, the V gene TRBV7-7, with TRBD1 matching 9 bases. CDR1 SSHAT and CDR2 FNYEAQ come from the germline V gene (reference sequence). The CDR3 totals 15 residues. The entire variable domain, with the rest obtained from reference TRBV7-7 and TRBJ2-3, is as follows: GAGVSQSPRYKVTKRGQDVTLRCDPISSHATLYWYQQALGQGPEFLTYFNYEAQPDKSGLPSDRFSAERPEGSISTLTIQRTEQRDSAMYRCASSLGTGPTDTQYFGPGTRLTVL.

The chain recombines TRBV19 with TRBJ2-1; D is unresolved. Looked up from germline, CDR1 is LNHDA and CDR2 is SQIVND (reference sequence). This CDR3 has 11 amino acids. The V gene lost 4 bases and the J gene lost 9 bases, with 7 bases spanning the gap. Here the CDR3 DNA reads TGTGCCAGTAGTAAAGAGAGTGAGCAGTTCTTC. Residues: CASSKESEQFF.

V gene TRBV5-1 combines with J gene TRBJ2-3; 11 bases line up with TRBD2. This CDR3 contains 16 residues. Germline CDR1 SGHRS, CDR2 YFSETQ. The V gene end was trimmed by 4 bases and the J gene end by 4 bases; junction bases not matched to a gene: 8. CDR3 nucleotide sequence: TGCGCCAGCAGCCTTAGCGGGGGGGCGGATTCAGATACGCAGTATTTT. Its protein is CASSLSGGADSDTQYF.

This chain connects TRBV5-1 to TRBJ2-6, with no clear D. The CDR3 contains 13 residues. Germline V gene lookup returns CDR1 SGHRS and CDR2 YFSETQ. Trimming removed 7 bases at V and 0 bases at J, with 5 bases between. The CDR3 nucleotides read TGCGCCAGCCTCGGCTCTGGGGCCAACGTCCTGACTTTC. It translates to CASLGSGANVLTF.

For this clone: At one boundary the junction diverges from the germline segment, which might be a read error. The chain joins TRBV18 to TRBJ1-5, with D perhaps TRBD1 (6 bases). This CDR3 has 18 amino acids. The germline V gene has CDR1 KGHSH and CDR2 LQKENI. CDR3 bases: TGTGCCAGCTCACCCAATGGGGGGGCTGAGTCGAGCAATCGGCCCCAGCATTTT. As protein: CASSPNGGAESSNRPQHF.

This chain joins TRBV19 and TRBJ1-5; D is perhaps TRBD1 (5 bases). The V end was cut by 3 bases, the J end by 4 bases, with 10 bases between. CDR3 length equals 14 residues. The V gene's germline CDR1 is LNHDA and CDR2 SQIVND (reference sequence). In nucleotides, the CDR3 is TGTGCCAGTAGTATGAGGGGTGGGAATCAGCCCCAGCATTTT. This encodes CASSMRGGNQPQHF.

V gene TRBV7-6 combines with J gene TRBJ1-3; a weak D match, TRBD1 (5 bases). Trimming left V 11 bases short and J 4 bases short, with 15 bases between. Germline CDR1 is SGHVS and CDR2 is FNYEAQ. There are 13 residues in the CDR3. In DNA form, the CDR3 reads TGTGCCGTAAGCGGCAGGGCCGGAAACACCATATATTTT. It encodes CAVSGRAGNTIYF.

The V gene is TRBV19, the J gene TRBJ2-7; D is unclear. The CDR3 is 11 residues long. The V gene's germline CDR1 is LNHDA and CDR2 SQIVND (reference sequence). V lost 8 bases and J 4 bases, leaving 9 bases between the germline ends. The CDR3 DNA reads TGTGCCAGTTTAAATCCATACGAGCAGTACGTC. This gives the protein CASLNPYEQYV.

This sequence joins TRBV19 and TRBJ2-5, with D possibly TRBD1 on 7 matching bases. Germline loops: CDR1 LNHDA, CDR2 SQIVND (reference sequence). The CDR3 totals 15 residues. The germline V and J ends were trimmed by 3 bases and 5 bases, with 16 bases remaining between them. CDR3 protein: CASSIIRTGGETQYF. The CDR3 bases are TGTGCCAGTAGTATTATTCGGACAGGAGGGGAGACCCAGTACTTC.

This rearrangement joins TRBV2 to TRBJ2-3; maybe TRBD2 (6 bases). V was trimmed by 5 bases and J by 4 bases, leaving 16 bases between them. Germline values: CDR1 SNHLY, CDR2 FYNNEI. This CDR3 has 15 residues. The CDR3, as DNA: TGTGCCAGCAGTTACGCCGGGACGGGGGCAGATACGCAGTATTTT. Residues: CASSYAGTGADTQYF.

The chain combines TRBV2 with TRBJ2-7, with a tentative D call TRBD1 (6 bases). Germline V gives CDR1 SNHLY, CDR2 FYNNEI. V was cut by 5 bases and J by 3 bases, with 11 bases left in between. This CDR3 has 13 amino acids. This CDR3 reads CASSPGHRYEQYF. The CDR3 bases are TGTGCCAGCAGTCCGGGACATCGCTACGAGCAGTACTTC.

This chain joins TRBV19 and TRBJ1-1, with TRBD1 matching over 7 bases. The V gene end was trimmed by 6 bases and the J gene end by 5 bases; junction bases not matched to a gene: 6. This CDR3 contains 13 residues. Germline V lookup: CDR1 LNHDA, CDR2 SQIVND (reference sequence). The chain's CDR3 is CASSRQGWTEAFF. The CDR3 bases are TGTGCCAGTAGCCGACAGGGTTGGACTGAAGCTTTCTTT. The full variable domain, in which reference TRBV19 and TRBJ1-1 provide the parts outside the CDR3, is DGGITQSPKYLFRKEGQNVTLSCEQNLNHDAMYWYRQDPGQGLRLIYYSQIVNDFQKGDIAEGYSVSREKKESFPLTVTSAQKNPTAFYLCASSRQGWTEAFFGQGTRLTVV.

The genes are TRBV5-1 and TRBJ2-5; 7 nucleotides agree with TRBD1. The CDR3 has 13 residues. V dropped 7 bases and J dropped 4; count of bases not matched to a gene: 7. Looked up from germline, CDR1 is SGHRS and CDR2 is YFSETQ. In nucleotides, the CDR3 is TGCGCCAGCGATCCAGGGGGAACAGAGACCCAGTACTTC. Encoded protein: CASDPGGTETQYF.

This chain uses TRBV6-5 with TRBJ2-1; 9 bases are shared with TRBD1. The length of the CDR3 is 15 residues. J was trimmed by 7 bases and V by 7 bases; bases with no gene match: 11. Looked up from germline, CDR1 is MNHEY and CDR2 is SVGAGI. The CDR3 DNA reads as TGTGCCAGCACCATCCCGGGACAGGGAGGAAATGAGCAGTTCTTC. The encoded protein is CASTIPGQGGNEQFF.